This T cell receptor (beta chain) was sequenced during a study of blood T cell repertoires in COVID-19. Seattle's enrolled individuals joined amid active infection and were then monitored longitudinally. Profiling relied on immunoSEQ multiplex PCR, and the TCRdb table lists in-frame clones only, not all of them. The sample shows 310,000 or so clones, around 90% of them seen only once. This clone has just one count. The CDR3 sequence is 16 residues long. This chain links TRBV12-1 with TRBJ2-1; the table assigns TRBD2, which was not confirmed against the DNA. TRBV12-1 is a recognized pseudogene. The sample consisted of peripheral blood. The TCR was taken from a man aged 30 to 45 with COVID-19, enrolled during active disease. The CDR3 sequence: CASRPGLAGEVNEQFF. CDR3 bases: TGTGCCAGCAGACCGGGACTAGCGGGAGAAGTCAATGAGCAGTTCTTC.